This T cell receptor beta chain was identified in a study of cytomegalovirus exposure and HLA in healthy donors. The CDR3 has 14 residues. The V end was cut by 5 bases, the J end by 3 bases, with 8 bases between. The germline gives CDR1 SNHLY, CDR2 FYNNEI. This clone was observed a few times. The PCR made use of 60 Vbeta and 13 Jbeta primers. In the authors' workflow: Per a later analysis, the number of unique TCR beta chains was roughly 80 million, of which 8.5 million to 11 million were shared. Libraries were prepared by immunoSEQ multiplex PCR; TCRdb keeps only in-frame clonotypes and omits some of them. V, J and clone size were drawn from that table, and D and trimming were deduced from the DNA. The sample comprises about 90,000 clones, 62% of which are singletons, and about 5% rests with the top ten.

The receptor's source is a woman aged 30 to 39 in good health and CMV-seropositive. The J gene is TRBJ2-6, the V gene TRBV2; no clear D gene. The sequenced sample was PBMCs. This CDR3 reads CASSSKIGANVLTF. CDR3 nucleotides: TGTGCCAGCAGTAGCAAGATTGGGGCCAACGTCCTGACTTTC.